This T cell receptor (beta chain) derives from a study of shared T cell receptors in the human thymus. V gave up 4 bases and J gave up 5 bases; unmatched junction bases: 6. The CDR3 totals 16 residues. CDR1 LGHNA and CDR2 YSLEER come from the germline V gene. Method: immunoSEQ multiplex PCR; TCRdb's copy keeps in-frame clones and lacks some. The repertoire consists of 55,000 to 80,000 clones, with 90% to 95% occurring once and the leading ten covering roughly 0.033%. The sequence came from a human donor. The chain employs TRBV4-3 and TRBJ1-6, with 9 bases matching TRBD1. Sample: thymocytes. The CDR3 DNA follows: TGCGCCAGCAGCCCCCGGACAGGGGACCATAATTCACCCCTCCACTTT. Translating it yields CASSPRTGDHNSPLHF.